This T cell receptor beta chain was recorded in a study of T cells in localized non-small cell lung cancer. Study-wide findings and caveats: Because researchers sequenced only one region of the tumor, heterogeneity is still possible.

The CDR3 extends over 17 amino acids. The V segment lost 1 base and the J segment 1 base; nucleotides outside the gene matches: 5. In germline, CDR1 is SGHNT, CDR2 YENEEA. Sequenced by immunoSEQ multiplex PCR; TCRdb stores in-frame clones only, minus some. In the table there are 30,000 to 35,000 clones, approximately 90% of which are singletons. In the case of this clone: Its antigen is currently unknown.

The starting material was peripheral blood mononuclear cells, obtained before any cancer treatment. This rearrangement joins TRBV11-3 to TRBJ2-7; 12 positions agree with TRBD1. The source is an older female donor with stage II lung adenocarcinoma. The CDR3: CASSLVGTGGFSYEQYF. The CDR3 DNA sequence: TGTGCCAGCAGCTTAGTAGGGACAGGGGGCTTTTCCTACGAGCAGTACTTC.